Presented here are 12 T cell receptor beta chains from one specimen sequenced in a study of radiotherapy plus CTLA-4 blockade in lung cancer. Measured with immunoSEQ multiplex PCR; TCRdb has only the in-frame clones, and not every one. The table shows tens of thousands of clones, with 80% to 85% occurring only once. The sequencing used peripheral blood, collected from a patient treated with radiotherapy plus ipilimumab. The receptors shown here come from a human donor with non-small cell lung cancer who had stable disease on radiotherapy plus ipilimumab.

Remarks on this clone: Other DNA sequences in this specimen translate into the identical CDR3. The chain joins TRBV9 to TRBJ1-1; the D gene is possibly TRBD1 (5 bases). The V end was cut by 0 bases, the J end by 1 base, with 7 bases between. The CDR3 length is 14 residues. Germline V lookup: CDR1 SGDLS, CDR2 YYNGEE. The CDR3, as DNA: TGTGCCAGCAGCGTAGGACAGTCGAACACTGAAGCTTTCTTT. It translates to CASSVGQSNTEAFF. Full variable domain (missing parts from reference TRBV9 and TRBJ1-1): DSGVTQTPKHLITATGQRVTLRCSPRSGDLSVYWYQQSLDQGLQFLIQYYNGEERAKGNILERFSAQQFPDLHSELNLSSLELGDSALYFCASSVGQSNTEAFFGQGTRLTVV.

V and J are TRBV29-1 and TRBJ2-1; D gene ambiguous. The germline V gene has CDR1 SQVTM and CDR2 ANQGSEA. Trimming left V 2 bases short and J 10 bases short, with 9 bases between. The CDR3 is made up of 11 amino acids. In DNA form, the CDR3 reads TGCAGCGTTGAACGGGCACCCGAGCAGTTCTTC. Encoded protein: CSVERAPEQFF.

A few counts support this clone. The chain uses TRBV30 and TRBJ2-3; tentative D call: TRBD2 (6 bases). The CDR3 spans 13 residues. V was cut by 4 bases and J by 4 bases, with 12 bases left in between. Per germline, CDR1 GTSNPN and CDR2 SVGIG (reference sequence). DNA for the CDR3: TGTGCCTGGACCCAGAGGAGGGCAGATACGCAGTATTTT. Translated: CAWTQRRADTQYF.

For the CDR3, the DNA is TGTGCCAGCAGTGAAGGCGGGATAAACGGTCAGCCCCAGCATTTT. As protein: CASSEGGINGQPQHF. The chain employs TRBV6-1 and TRBJ1-5; D ambiguous. The germline CDR1 and CDR2 sequences are MNHNS and SASEGT. The V end lost 1 base, the J end lost 6 bases, and 13 bases lay between the germline ends. The CDR3 covers 15 residues.

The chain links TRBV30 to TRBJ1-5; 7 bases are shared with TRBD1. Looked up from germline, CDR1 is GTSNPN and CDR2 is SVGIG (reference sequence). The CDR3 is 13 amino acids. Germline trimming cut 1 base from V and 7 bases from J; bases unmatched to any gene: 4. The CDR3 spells CAWSDRGGQPQHF. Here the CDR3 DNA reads TGTGCCTGGAGTGACAGGGGTGGGCAGCCCCAGCATTTT.

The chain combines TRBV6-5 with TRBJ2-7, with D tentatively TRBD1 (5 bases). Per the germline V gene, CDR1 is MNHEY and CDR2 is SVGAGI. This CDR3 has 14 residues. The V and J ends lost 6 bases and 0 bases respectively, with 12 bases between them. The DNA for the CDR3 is TGTGCCAGCAGCCTGACACAGGCCTCCTACGAGCAGTACTTC. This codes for CASSLTQASYEQYF.

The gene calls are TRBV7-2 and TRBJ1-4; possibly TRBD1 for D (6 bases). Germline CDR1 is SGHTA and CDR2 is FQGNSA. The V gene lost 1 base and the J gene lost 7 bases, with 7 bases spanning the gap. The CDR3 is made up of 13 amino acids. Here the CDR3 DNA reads TGTGCCAGCAGCTTAGGGGGGCGTGAAAAACTGTTTTTT. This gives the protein CASSLGGREKLFF.

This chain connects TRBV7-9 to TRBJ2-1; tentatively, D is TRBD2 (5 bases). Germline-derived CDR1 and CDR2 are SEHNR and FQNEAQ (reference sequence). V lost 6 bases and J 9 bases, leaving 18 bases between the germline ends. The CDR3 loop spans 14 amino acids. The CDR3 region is CASRDQVLEGEQFF. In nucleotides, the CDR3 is TGTGCCAGCAGAGACCAGGTGCTAGAGGGTGAGCAGTTCTTC. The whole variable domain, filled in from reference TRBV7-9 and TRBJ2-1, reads DTGVSQNPRHKITKRGQNVTFRCDPISEHNRLYWYRQTLGQGPEFLTYFQNEAQLEKSRLLSDRFSAERPKGSFSTLEIQRTEQGDSAMYLCASRDQVLEGEQFFGPGTRLTVL.

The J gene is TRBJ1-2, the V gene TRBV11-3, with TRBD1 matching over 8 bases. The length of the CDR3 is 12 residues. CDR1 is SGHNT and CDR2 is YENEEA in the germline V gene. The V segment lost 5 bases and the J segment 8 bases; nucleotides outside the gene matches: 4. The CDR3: CASSPRQGGYTF. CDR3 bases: TGTGCCAGCAGCCCCAGACAGGGGGGCTACACCTTC.

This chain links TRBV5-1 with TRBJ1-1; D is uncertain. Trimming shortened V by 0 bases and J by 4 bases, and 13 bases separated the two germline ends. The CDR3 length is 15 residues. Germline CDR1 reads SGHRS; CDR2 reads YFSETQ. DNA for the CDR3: TGCGCCAGCAGCTTGGGACGCAGGCCCATCACTGAAGCTTTCTTT. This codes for CASSLGRRPITEAFF.

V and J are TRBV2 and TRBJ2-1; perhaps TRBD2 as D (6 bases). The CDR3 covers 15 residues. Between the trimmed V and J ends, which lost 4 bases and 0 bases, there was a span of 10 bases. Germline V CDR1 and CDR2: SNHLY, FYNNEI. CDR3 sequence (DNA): TGTGCCAGCAGTGTGGCGGGAAGCTCCTACAATGAGCAGTTCTTC. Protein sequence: CASSVAGSSYNEQFF. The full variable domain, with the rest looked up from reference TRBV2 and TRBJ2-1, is EPEVTQTPSHQVTQMGQEVILRCVPISNHLYFYWYRQILGQKVEFLVSFYNNEISEKSEIFDDQFSVERPDGSNFTLKIRSTKLEDSAMYFCASSVAGSSYNEQFFGPGTRLTVL.

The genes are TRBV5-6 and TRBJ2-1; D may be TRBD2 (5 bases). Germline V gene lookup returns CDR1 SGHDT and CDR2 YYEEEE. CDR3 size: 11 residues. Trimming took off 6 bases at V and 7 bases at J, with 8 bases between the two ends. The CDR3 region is CASKWENEQFF. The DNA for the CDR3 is TGTGCCAGCAAATGGGAGAATGAGCAGTTCTTC.